The rows below give T cell receptor beta chains drawn from one sample of a study of shared clonotypes between healthy human individuals. The assay was immunoSEQ multiplex PCR, and TCRdb's table has in-frame clones only and misses some. The sample shows 2 million to 2.5 million clones, just over 90% of them seen only once. The sample taken for sequencing was naive CD8+ T cells from PBMCs. The receptors were gathered from a man aged 18 to 29 in good health. Some clones in this sample may be carry-over from other donors' samples. The CDR3 runs from the conserved cysteine through the conserved F or W. The D gene is left open where the match is weak. Expanded clones are given a class, and other clones once, few, many or no size at all.

v_gene	abundance	j_gene	d_gene	len	CDR3aa	CDR3nt
TRBV28	.	TRBJ2-1	TRBD1	15	CASSFRDRGRREQFF	TGTGCCAGCAGTTTCCGGGACAGGGGTCGGCGTGAGCAGTTCTTC
TRBV7-9	.	TRBJ1-3	.	18	CASSPLWGSFDPGNTIYF	TGTGCCAGCAGCCCCCTCTGGGGTTCGTTTGACCCTGGAAACACCATATATTTT
TRBV4-1	.	TRBJ2-2	.	16	CASSPPSGRNTGELFF	TGCGCCAGCAGTCCCCCCAGTGGGAGAAACACCGGGGAGCTGTTTTTT
TRBV7-6	.	TRBJ2-5	.	14	CASSLFTTQETQYF	TGTGCCAGCAGCTTATTTACAACCCAAGAGACCCAGTACTTC
TRBV11-2	.	TRBJ1-1	.	15	CASSLVPGSNTEAFF	TGTGCCAGCAGCTTAGTCCCAGGGTCGAACACTGAAGCTTTCTTT
TRBV6-4	.	TRBJ2-1	.	13	CASSDSLGAPWFF	TGTGCCAGCAGTGACTCGTTAGGCGCCCCGTGGTTCTTC
TRBV28	.	TRBJ2-7	.	13	CASSFSRSYEQYF	TGTGCCAGCAGTTTCTCCAGGTCCTACGAGCAGTACTTC
TRBV7-9	.	TRBJ2-1	.	12	CASSLGLAEQFF	TGTGCCAGCAGCTTAGGGCTAGCAGAGCAGTTCTTC
TRBV5-5	.	TRBJ1-4	.	13	CASSLWGEEKLFF	TGTGCCAGCAGCTTGTGGGGGGAGGAAAAACTGTTTTTT
TRBV6-4	once	TRBJ2-7	.	13	CASRNQRSYEQYF	TGTGCCAGCCGCAACCAGCGGTCCTACGAGCAGTACTTC
TRBV27	.	TRBJ2-5	TRBD1	16	CASSSYRDSYTETQYF	TGTGCCAGCAGTTCCTACCGGGACAGTTATACTGAGACCCAGTACTTC
TRBV28	.	TRBJ2-5	.	14	CASSLRQARETQYF	TGTGCCAGCAGTTTGCGACAGGCAAGAGAGACCCAGTACTTC
TRBV10-1	.	TRBJ2-2	TRBD2	16	CASSGRLAGDTGELFF	TGCGCCAGCAGTGGCCGACTAGCGGGAGACACCGGGGAGCTGTTTTTT